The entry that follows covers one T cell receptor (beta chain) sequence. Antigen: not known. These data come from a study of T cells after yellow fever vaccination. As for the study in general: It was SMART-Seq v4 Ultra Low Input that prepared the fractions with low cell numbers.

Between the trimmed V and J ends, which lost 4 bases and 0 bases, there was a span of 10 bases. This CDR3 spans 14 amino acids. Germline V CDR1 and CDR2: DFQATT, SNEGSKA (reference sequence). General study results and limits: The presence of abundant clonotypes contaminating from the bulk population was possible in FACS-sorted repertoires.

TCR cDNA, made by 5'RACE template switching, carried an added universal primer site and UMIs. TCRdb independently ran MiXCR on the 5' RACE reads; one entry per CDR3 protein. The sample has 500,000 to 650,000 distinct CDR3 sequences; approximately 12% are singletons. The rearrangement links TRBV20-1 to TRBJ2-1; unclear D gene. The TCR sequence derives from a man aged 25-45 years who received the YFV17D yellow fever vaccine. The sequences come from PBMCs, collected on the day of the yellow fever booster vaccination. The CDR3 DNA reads TGCAGTGCTAAGACCCGTAGCTCCTACAATGAGCAGTTCTTC. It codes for CSAKTRSSYNEQFF.